This passage covers 4 T cell receptor beta chains from one sample sequenced in a study of CD8 T cells in ankylosing spondylitis. Each CDR3 protein gets one entry after TCRdb re-called the 5' RACE reads with MiXCR. The repertoire holds about 300,000 distinct CDR3 sequences, with 11% as singletons. The specimen sequenced was blood, either unsorted or a sorted T cell fraction (not recorded which). All receptors come from a female donor with ankylosing spondylitis or in good health (not recorded which).

At least ten counts were recorded for this clonotype. J is TRBJ2-1 and V is TRBV5-1, with 10 nucleotides matching TRBD2. CDR1 is SGHRS, CDR2 YFSETQ, per germline. The V gene end was trimmed by 6 bases and the J gene end by 0 bases; junction bases not matched to a gene: 9. The length of the CDR3 is 17 residues. The CDR3, as DNA: TGCGCCAGCAAGGCTAGCGGGGGCCAGAGCTCCTACAATGAGCAGTTCTTC. As protein: CASKASGGQSSYNEQFF.

This clonotype was counted at least ten times. The chain joins TRBV6-2 or TRBV6-3 to TRBJ1-2; D may be TRBD1 (5 bases). The germline CDR1 and CDR2 sequences are MNHEY and SVGEGT. This CDR3 comprises 13 residues. V was shortened by 8 bases and J by 6 bases, with 16 bases between the two germline ends. The CDR3 coding sequence is TGTGCCAGCCGGGACCCTCGATTGGATGGCTACACCTTC. It yields the protein CASRDPRLDGYTF.

Ten or more counts support this clonotype. The chain links TRBV12-3 or TRBV12-4 to TRBJ1-2; perhaps TRBD1 as D (5 bases). Trimming left V 8 bases short and J 4 bases short, with 14 bases between. This CDR3 spans 13 amino acids. CDR3 in amino acids: CASSSQGGYGYTF. For the CDR3, the DNA is TGTGCCAGCTCGTCCCAGGGAGGCTATGGCTACACCTTC.

This clonotype has ten or more counts. The genes are TRBV29-1 and TRBJ1-2; D is ambiguous. CDR1 and CDR2 from the germline V gene are SQVTM and ANQGSEA. V shed 4 bases and J shed 8 bases, with 11 bases lying between them. The CDR3 runs to 11 residues. The DNA for the CDR3 is TGCAGCGTTGGCGATACGGGGGGCTACACCTTC. It encodes CSVGDTGGYTF.